The source of this TCR beta chain is a study of T cell responses to AZD1222 COVID-19 vaccine. TCRdb keeps only in-frame clones here, not all; method: immunoSEQ multiplex PCR. This table holds 150,000 to 200,000 clones, around 93% found once. Study-wide points: Clonal diversity may have been underestimated in mostly white British donors. Spike-specific TCR breadth and depth both grew after two AZD1222 doses.

The CDR3 runs to 15 residues. This clone has only one observation. Its antigen remains unidentified. This receptor was obtained from an adult in good health. V and J are TRBV21-1 and TRBJ2-5; the table's TRBD2 call for D was not verified on the DNA. TRBV21-1 is a known pseudogene. Sequencing used peripheral blood, obtained on day 0 of AZD1222 vaccination. The CDR3, as DNA: TGTGCCAGCATCCCAATCCGATACTATAAAGAGACCCAGTACTTC. This sequence encodes CASIPIRYYKETQYF.